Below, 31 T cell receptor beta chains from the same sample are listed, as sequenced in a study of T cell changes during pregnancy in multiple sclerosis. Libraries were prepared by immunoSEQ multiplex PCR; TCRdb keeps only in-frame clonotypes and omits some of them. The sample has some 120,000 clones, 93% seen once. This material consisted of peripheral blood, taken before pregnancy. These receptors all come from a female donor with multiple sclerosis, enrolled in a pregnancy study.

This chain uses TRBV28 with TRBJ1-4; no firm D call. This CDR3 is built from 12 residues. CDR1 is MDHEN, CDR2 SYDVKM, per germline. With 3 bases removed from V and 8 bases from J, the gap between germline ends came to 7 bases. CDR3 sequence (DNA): TGTGCCAGCAGTTTGAAACGGGAAAAACTGTTTTTT. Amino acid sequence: CASSLKREKLFF.

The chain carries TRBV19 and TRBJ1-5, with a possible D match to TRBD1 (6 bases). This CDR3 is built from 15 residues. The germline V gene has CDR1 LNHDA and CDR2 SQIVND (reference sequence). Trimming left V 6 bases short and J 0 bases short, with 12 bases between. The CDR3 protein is CASSRDINSNQPQHF. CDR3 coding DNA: TGTGCCAGTAGCCGGGACATTAATAGCAATCAGCCCCAGCATTTT.

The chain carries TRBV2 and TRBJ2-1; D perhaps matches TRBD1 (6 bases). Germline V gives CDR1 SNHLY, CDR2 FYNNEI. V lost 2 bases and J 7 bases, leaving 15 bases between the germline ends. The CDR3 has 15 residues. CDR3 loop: CASSETGTLLNEQFF. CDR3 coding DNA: TGTGCCAGCAGTGAAACCGGGACATTGCTTAATGAGCAGTTCTTC.

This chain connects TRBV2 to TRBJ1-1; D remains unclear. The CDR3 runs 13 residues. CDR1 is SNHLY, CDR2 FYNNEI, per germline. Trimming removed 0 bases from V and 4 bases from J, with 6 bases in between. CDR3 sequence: CASSEARGTEAFF. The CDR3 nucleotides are TGTGCCAGCAGTGAAGCAAGAGGCACTGAAGCTTTCTTT.

CDR3 DNA sequence: TGTGCCAGCAGTTCGGATGGACAGGGCGGCTATGGCTACACCTTC. Encoded protein: CASSSDGQGGYGYTF. The chain is built from TRBV28 and TRBJ1-2, with TRBD1 matching over 8 bases. Germline loops: CDR1 MDHEN, CDR2 SYDVKM. Trimming cost V 4 bases and J 4 bases; bases outside gene matches: 8. This CDR3 is 15 amino acids long.

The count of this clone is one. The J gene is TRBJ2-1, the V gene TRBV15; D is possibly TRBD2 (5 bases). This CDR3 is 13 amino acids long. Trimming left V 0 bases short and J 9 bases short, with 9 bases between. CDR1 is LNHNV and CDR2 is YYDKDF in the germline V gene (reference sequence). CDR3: CATSRERVVEQFF. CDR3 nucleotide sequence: TGTGCCACCAGCAGAGAGCGGGTGGTTGAGCAGTTCTTC.

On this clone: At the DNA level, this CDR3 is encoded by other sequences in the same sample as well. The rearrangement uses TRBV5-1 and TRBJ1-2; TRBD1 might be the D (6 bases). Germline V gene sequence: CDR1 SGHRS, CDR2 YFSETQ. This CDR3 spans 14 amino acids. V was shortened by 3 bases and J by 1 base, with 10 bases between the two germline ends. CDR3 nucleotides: TGCGCCAGCAGCTGGGACACCAGTAACTATGGCTACACCTTC. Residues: CASSWDTSNYGYTF.

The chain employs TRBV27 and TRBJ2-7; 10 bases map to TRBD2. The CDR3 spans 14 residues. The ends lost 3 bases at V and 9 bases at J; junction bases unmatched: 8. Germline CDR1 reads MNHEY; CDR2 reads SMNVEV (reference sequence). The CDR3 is CASSFSGRATSQYF. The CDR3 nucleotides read TGTGCCAGCAGTTTCAGCGGGAGGGCCACATCGCAGTACTTC.

DNA of the CDR3: TGTGCCAGCAGCTTAGGCACAGGGGAGAATGAAAAACTGTTTTTT. This sequence encodes CASSLGTGENEKLFF. The chain carries TRBV7-6 and TRBJ1-4; 7 nucleotides align to TRBD1. In germline, CDR1 is SGHVS, CDR2 FNYEAQ. The CDR3 extends over 15 amino acids. The trim removed 1 base at V and 5 bases at J, leaving 4 bases unmatched.

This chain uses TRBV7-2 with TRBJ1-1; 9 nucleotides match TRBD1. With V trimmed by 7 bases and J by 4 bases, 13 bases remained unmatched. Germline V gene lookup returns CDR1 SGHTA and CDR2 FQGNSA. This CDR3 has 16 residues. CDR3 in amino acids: CASTSLGQGVGTEAFF. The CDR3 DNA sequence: TGTGCCAGCACCTCCCTGGGACAGGGCGTGGGCACTGAAGCTTTCTTT.

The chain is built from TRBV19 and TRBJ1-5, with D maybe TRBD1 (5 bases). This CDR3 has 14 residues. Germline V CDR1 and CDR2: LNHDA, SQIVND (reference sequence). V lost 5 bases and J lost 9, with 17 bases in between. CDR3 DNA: TGTGCCAGTAGTCCAGAGAGTCGGGGGAGGCCCCAGCATTTT. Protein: CASSPESRGRPQHF.

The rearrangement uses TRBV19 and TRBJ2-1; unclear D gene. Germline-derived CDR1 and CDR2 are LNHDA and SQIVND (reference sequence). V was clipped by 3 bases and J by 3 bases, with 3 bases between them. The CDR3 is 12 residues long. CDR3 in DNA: TGTGCCAGTAGTATCTTCTACAATGAGCAGTTCTTC. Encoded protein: CASSIFYNEQFF.

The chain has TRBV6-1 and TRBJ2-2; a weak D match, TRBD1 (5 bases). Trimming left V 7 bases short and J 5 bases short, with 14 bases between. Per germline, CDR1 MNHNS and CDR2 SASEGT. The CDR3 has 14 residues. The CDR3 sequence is CASTPQKGTGELFF. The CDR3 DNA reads TGTGCCAGCACCCCTCAGAAGGGGACCGGGGAGCTGTTTTTT.

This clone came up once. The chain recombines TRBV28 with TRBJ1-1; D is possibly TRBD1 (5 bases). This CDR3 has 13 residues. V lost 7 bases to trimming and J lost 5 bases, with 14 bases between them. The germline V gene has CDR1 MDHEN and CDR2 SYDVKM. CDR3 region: CASTPWGETEAFF. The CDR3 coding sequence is TGTGCCAGCACCCCCTGGGGGGAGACTGAAGCTTTCTTT.

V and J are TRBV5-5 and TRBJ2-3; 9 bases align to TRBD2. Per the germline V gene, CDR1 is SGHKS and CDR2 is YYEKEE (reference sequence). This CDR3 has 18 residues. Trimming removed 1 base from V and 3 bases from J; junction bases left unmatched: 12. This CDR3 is CASSLPPGLRGGTDTQYF. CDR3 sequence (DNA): TGTGCCAGCAGCTTGCCCCCTGGGTTGCGGGGGGGAACAGATACGCAGTATTTT.

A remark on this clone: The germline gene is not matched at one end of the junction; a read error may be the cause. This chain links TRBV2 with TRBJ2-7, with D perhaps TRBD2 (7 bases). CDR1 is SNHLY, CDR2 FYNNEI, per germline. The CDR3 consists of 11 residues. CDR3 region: CASRIGGDPIF. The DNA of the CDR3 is TGTGCCAGCAGGATAGGGGGGGACCCTATCTTC. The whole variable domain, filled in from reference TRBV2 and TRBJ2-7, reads EPEVTQTPSHQVTQMGQEVILRCVPISNHLYFYWYRQILGQKVEFLVSFYNNEISEKSEIFDDQFSVERPDGSNFTLKIRSTKLEDSAMYFCASRIGGDPIFGPGTRLTVT.

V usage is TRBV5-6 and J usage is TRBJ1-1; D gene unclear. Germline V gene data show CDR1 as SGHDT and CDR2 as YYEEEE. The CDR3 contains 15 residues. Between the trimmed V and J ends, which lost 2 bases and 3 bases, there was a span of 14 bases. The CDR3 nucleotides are TGTGCCAGCAGCTTTTATGCGGGTCGGGACACTGAAGCTTTCTTT. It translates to CASSFYAGRDTEAFF.

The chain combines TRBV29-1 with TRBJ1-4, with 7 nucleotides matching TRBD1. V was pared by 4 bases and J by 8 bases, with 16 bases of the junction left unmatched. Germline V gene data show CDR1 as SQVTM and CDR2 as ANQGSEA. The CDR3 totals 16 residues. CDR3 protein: CSVGIAQGGVREKLFF. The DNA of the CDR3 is TGCAGCGTTGGCATTGCCCAGGGGGGAGTACGGGAAAAACTGTTTTTT.

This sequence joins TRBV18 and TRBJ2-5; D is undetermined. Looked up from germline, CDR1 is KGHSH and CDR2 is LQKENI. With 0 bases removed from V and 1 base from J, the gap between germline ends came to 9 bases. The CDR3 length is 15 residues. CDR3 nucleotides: TGTGCCAGCTCACCACCGGTGGCTTCCCAAGAGACCCAGTACTTC. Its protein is CASSPPVASQETQYF.

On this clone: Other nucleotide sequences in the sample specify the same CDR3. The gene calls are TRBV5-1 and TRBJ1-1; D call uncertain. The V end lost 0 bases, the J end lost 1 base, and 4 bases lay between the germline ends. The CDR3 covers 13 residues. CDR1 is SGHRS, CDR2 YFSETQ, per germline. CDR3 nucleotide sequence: TGCGCCAGCAGCTTGGCGGGGAACACTGAAGCTTTCTTT. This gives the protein CASSLAGNTEAFF.

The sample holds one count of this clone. CDR3 DNA sequence: TGTGCCAGCAGCCCAACAGGGATGGGCAATCAGCCCCAGCATTTT. Translation gives CASSPTGMGNQPQHF. The chain joins TRBV9 to TRBJ1-5; possible D gene TRBD1, 6 bases. The CDR3 length is 15 residues. V lost 4 bases and J lost 2, with 13 bases in between. Germline CDR1 SGDLS, CDR2 YYNGEE.

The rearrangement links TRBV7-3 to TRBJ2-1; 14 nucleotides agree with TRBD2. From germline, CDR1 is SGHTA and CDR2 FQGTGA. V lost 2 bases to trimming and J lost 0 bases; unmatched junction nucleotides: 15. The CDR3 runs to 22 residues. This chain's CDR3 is CASSLFTGTSGRMGSSYNEQFF. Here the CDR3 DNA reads TGTGCCAGCAGCTTATTTACCGGGACTAGCGGGAGAATGGGGAGCTCCTACAATGAGCAGTTCTTC. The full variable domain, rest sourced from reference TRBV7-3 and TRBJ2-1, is GAGVSQTPSNKVTEKGKYVELRCDPISGHTALYWYRQSLGQGPEFLIYFQGTGAADDSGLPNDRFFAVRPEGSVSTLKIQRTERGDSAVYLCASSLFTGTSGRMGSSYNEQFFGPGTRLTVL.

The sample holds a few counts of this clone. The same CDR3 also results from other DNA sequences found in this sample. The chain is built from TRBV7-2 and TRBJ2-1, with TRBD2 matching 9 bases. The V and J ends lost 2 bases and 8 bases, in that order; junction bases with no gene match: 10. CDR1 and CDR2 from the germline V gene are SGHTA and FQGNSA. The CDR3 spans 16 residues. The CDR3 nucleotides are TGTGCCAGCAGCTTAACCCGCGGGGGGGCGGGCGATGAGCAGTTCTTC. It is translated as CASSLTRGGAGDEQFF.

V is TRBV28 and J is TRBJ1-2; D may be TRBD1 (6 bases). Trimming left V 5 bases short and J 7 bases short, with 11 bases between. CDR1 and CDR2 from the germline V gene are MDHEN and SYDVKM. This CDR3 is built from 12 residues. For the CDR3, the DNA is TGTGCCAGCAGTCGTACAGGGTCTGGCTACACCTTC. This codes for CASSRTGSGYTF.

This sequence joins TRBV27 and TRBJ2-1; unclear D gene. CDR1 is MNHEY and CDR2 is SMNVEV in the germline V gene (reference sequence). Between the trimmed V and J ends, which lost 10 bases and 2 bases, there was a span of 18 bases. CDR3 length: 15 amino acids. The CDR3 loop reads CATSARGRTYNEQFF. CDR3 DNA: TGTGCCACCTCCGCGCGAGGTCGAACCTACAATGAGCAGTTCTTC.

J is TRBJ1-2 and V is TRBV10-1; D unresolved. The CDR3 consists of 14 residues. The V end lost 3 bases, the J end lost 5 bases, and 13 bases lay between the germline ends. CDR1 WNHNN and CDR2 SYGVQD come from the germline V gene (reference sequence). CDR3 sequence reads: CASSELGPLYGYTF. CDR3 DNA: TGCGCCAGCAGTGAATTGGGCCCCCTATATGGCTACACCTTC.

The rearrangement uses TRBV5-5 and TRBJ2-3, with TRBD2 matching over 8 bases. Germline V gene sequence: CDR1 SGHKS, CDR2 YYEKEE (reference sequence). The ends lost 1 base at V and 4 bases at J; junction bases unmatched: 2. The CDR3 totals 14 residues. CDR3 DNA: TGTGCCAGCAGCTTGCAAGCGGGGGCAGATACGCAGTATTTT. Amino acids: CASSLQAGADTQYF.

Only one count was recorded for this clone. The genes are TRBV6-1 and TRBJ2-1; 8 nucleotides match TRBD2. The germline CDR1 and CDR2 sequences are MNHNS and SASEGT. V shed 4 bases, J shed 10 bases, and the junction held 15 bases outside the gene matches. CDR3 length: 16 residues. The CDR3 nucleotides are TGTGCCAGCAGTGGACCGGGACTAGGCGTTCTAAGGGAGCAGTTCTTC. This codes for CASSGPGLGVLREQFF.

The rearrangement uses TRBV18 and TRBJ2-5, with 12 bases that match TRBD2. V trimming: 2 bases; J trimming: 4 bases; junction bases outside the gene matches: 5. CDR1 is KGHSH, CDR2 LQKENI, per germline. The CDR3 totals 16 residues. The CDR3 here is CASSPRLAGERETQYF. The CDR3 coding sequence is TGTGCCAGCTCACCAAGACTAGCGGGAGAACGAGAGACCCAGTACTTC.

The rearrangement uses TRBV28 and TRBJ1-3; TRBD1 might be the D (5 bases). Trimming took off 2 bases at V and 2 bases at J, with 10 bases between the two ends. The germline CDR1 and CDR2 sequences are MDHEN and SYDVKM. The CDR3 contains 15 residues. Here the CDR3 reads CASSLPQAAGNTIYF. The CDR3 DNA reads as TGTGCCAGCAGTTTACCACAGGCGGCTGGAAACACCATATATTTT. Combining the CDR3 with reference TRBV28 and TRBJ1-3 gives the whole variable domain DVKVTQSSRYLVKRTGEKVFLECVQDMDHENMFWYRQDPGLGLRLIYFSYDVKMKEKGDIPEGYSVSREKKERFSLILESASTNQTSMYLCASSLPQAAGNTIYFGEGSWLTVV.

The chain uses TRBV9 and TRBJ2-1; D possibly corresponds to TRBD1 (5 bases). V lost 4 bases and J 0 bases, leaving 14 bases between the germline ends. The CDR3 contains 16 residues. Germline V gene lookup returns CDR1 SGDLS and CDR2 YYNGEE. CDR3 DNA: TGTGCCAGCAGCAATGGGGCAGCGAGCTCCTACAATGAGCAGTTCTTC. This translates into CASSNGAASSYNEQFF.